The entry that follows covers one T cell receptor (beta chain) sequence. Antigen: not known. The sample is drawn from a study of shared clonotypes between healthy human individuals. Study-level findings and limits: Sampling was confined to blood; repertoires within tissues likely differ. Enrolling few donors narrowed the genetic and exposure-history diversity that was represented.

Between the trimmed V and J ends, which lost 5 bases and 0 bases, there was a span of 6 bases. Per the germline V gene, CDR1 is MNHEY and CDR2 is SVGAGI. The CDR3 consists of 13 residues. Samples underwent the assay at deep level. The protocol was immunoSEQ multiplex PCR, while the TCRdb copy is restricted to in-frame clones and leaves out a portion. Of approximately 350,000 clones in the sample, around two thirds were seen once. The genes are TRBV6-5 and TRBJ2-3; D not certain. The TCR sequence derives from a man aged 30-40 years in good health. Input material: memory CD4+ T cells sorted from blood. Subset in this sample: CD45RA-negative fraction. The chain's CDR3 is CASSQYSTDTQYF. DNA for the CDR3: TGTGCCAGCAGTCAATATAGCACAGATACGCAGTATTTT.